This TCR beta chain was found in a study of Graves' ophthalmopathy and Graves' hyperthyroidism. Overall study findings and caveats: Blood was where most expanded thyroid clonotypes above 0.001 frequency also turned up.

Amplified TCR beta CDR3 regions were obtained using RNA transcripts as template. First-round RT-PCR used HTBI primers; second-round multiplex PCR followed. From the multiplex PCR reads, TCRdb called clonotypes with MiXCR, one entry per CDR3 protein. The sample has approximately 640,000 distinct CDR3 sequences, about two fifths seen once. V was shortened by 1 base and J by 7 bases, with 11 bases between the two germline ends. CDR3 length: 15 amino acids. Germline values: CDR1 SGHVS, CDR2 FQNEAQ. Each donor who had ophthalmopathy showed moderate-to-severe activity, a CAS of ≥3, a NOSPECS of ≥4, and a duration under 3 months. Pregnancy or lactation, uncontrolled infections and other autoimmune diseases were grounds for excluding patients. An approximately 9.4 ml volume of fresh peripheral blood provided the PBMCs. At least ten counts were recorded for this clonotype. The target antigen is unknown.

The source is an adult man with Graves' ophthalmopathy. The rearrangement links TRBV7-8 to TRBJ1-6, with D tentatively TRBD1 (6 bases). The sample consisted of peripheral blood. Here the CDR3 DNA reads TGTGCCAGCAGCTTAGTGAGGGGGAGAAATTCACCCCTCCACTTT. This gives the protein CASSLVRGRNSPLHF.